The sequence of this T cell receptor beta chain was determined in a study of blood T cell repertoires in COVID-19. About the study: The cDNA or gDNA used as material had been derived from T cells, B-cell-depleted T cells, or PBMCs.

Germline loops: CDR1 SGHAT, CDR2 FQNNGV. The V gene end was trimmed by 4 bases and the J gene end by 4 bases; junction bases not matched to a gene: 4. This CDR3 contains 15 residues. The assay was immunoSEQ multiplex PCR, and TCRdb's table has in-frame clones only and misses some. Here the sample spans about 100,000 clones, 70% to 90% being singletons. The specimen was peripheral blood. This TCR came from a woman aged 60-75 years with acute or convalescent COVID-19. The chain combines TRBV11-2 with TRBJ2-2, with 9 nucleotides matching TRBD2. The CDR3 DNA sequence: TGTGCCAGCAGCTCGGGACTAGCCTTCACCGGGGAGCTGTTTTTT. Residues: CASSSGLAFTGELFF. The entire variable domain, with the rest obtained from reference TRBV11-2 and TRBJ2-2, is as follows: EAGVAQSPRYKIIEKRQSVAFWCNPISGHATLYWYQQILGQGPKLLIQFQNNGVVDDSQLPKDRFSAERLKGVDSTLKIQPAKLEDSAVYLCASSSGLAFTGELFFGEGSRLTVL.